This TCR beta chain was recorded in a study of control samples from healthy donors and cancer patients (TCRdb year 2020). Library generation was performed with the immunoSEQ multiplex PCR assay. The source is immuneACCESS, and TCRdb retained only in-frame sequences with V and J called. Part of the clones is not carried over; for the studies checked, unresolved V genes explain less than half of this, and the remainder is unexplained. Here the sample has roughly 200,000 clones; about 95% occur a single time. About 1.6% of the sample is in the top ten clones. V is reduced by 4 bases and J by 1 base, leaving a spacing of 7 bases between them. The CDR3 has 13 amino acids, counting the end cysteine and phenylalanine. Only the CDR3 portion is preserved as DNA: 39 bases, with reading frame beginning at the first base. CDR1 is given as LNHDA and CDR2 as SQIVND, both from the germline V gene (reference sequence).

Turning to this clone: Its target antigen remains unknown. Base qualities were left out, and no much larger clone turns up one base away.

The rearrangement joined TRBV19 to TRBJ2-5; the D gene is possibly TRBD2, with 5 bases matching. Source material: blood. The source of this sequence is a man in his forties or fifties in good health. The CDR3 reads as follows: CASSNGIQETQYF. The bases are TGTGCCAGTAGTAACGGGATCCAAGAGACCCAGTACTTC. The CDR3, completed at both ends by the reference TRBV19 and TRBJ2-5 genes, gives the full variable domain DGGITQSPKYLFRKEGQNVTLSCEQNLNHDAMYWYRQDPGQGLRLIYYSQIVNDFQKGDIAEGYSVSREKKESFPLTVTSAQKNPTAFYLCASSNGIQETQYFGPGTRLLVL.